A single TCR beta chain is shown here with its context. This specimen belongs to a study of cytomegalovirus exposure and HLA in healthy donors. V was pared by 3 bases and J by 3 bases, with 21 bases between. CDR1 is SGHRS and CDR2 is YFSETQ in the germline V gene. This CDR3 region has 18 residues. PCR was performed using 60 Vbeta and 13 Jbeta primers. The data were produced by immunoSEQ multiplex PCR, yet TCRdb's version contains in-frame clones alone and is incomplete. The listing records 130,000 or so clones. This TCR came from a woman in her sixties in good health and CMV-seronegative. The sequencing input was PBMCs. This chain links TRBV5-1 with TRBJ1-4; D possibly corresponds to TRBD1 (5 bases). This chain's CDR3 is CASSSNSDSGGANEKLFF. The DNA of the CDR3 is TGCGCCAGCAGCTCAAACTCGGATTCGGGGGGGGCTAATGAAAAACTGTTTTTT.